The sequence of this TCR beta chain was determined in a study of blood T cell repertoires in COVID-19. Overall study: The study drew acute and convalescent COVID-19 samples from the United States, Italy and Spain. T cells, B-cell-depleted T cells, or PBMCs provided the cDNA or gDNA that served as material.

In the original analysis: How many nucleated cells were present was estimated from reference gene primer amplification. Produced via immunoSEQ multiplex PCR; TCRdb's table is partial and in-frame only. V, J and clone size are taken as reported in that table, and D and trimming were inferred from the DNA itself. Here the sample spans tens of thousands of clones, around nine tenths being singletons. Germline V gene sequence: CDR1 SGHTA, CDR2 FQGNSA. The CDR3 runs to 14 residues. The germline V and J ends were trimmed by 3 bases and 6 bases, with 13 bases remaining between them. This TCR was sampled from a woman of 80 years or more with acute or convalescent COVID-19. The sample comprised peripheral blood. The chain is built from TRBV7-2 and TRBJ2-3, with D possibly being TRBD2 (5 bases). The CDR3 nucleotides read TGTGCCAGCAGCTTTAGATCTAGCCCTGATACGCAGTATTTT. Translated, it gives CASSFRSSPDTQYF.